This T cell receptor beta chain was sequenced in a study of blood T cell repertoires in COVID-19. This clone has more than one count but fewer than ten. Germline V gene sequence: CDR1 MNHEY, CDR2 SVGEGT. The CDR3 runs to 16 residues. V lost 2 bases and J 0 bases, leaving 11 bases between the germline ends. Repertoires were generated with immunoSEQ multiplex PCR, while TCRdb's copy carries only in-frame clones and drops some. The repertoire includes around 140,000 clones, approximately 88% of them detected once, and about 17% sits in the top ten. The genes are TRBV6-2 or TRBV6-3 and TRBJ1-5; possible D gene TRBD1, 6 bases. The sample comprised peripheral blood. The TCR sequence derives from an elderly woman with acute or convalescent COVID-19. The CDR3 coding sequence is TGTGCCAGCAGTTACGGGGGACATATTAGCAATCAGCCCCAGCATTTT. Protein sequence: CASSYGGHISNQPQHF.